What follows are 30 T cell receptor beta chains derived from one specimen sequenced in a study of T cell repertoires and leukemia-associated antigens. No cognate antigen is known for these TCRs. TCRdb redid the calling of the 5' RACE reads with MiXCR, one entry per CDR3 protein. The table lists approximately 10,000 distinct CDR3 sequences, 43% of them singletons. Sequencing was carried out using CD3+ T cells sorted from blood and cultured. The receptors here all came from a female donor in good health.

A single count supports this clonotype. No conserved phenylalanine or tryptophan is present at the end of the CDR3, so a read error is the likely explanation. CDR3 nucleotide sequence: TGTGCCAGCAGACCTCAGGGCTTTGGAGCTTTCCTT. Its translation is CASRPQGFGAFL. The chain is built from TRBV12-3 or TRBV12-4 and TRBJ1-1, with D possibly TRBD1 on 5 matching bases. The CDR3 is made up of 12 amino acids. The germline V and J ends were trimmed by 6 bases and 10 bases, with 15 bases remaining between them.

The CDR3 DNA is TGTGCCAGCAGCTTAGAGATTTGGCAGGCCTACAATGAGCAGTTCTTC. Amino acids: CASSLEIWQAYNEQFF. The J gene is TRBJ2-1, the V gene TRBV7-4; no reliable D call. This CDR3 has 16 residues. CDR1 and CDR2 from the germline V gene are SGHVT and SQSDAQ. Trimming pared 1 base from V and 2 bases from J, leaving 12 bases between.

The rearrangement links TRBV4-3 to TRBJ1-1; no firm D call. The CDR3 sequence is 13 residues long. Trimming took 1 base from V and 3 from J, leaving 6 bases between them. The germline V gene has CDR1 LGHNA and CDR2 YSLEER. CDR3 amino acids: CASSQGPYTEAFF. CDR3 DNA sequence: TGCGCCAGCAGCCAAGGCCCTTACACTGAAGCTTTCTTT.

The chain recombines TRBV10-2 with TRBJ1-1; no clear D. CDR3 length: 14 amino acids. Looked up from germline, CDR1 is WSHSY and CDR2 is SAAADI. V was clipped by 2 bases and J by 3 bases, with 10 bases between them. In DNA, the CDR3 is TGCGCCAGCAGTGAGGTCTCGACTTACACTGAAGCTTTCTTT. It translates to CASSEVSTYTEAFF.

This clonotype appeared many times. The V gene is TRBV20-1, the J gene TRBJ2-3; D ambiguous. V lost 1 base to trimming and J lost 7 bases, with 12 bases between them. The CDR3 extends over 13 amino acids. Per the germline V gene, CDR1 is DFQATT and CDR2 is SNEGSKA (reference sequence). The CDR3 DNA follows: TGCAGTGCTAGAGTCGAGAGGCTATATACGCAGTATTTT. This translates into CSARVERLYTQYF.

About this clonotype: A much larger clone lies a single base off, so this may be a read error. The chain's CDR3 is CSARGGGVSTDTQYF. The CDR3 bases are TGCAGTGCTAGAGGTGGGGGAGTGAGCACAGATACGCAGTATTTT. This chain links TRBV20-1 with TRBJ2-3; D tentatively reads TRBD1 or TRBD2 (5 bases each). Germline lookup yields CDR1 DFQATT and CDR2 SNEGSKA (reference sequence). This CDR3 is 15 amino acids long. V lost 1 base, J lost 0 bases, and 11 bases lay in between.

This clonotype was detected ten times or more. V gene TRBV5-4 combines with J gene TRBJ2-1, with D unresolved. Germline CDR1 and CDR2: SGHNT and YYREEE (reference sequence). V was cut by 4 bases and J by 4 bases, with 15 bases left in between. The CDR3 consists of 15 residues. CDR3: CASSRKGMGYNEQFF. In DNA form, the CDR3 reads TGTGCCAGCAGCCGAAAAGGCATGGGGTACAATGAGCAGTTCTTC.

The CDR3, as DNA: TGCGCCAGCAGCCCGGGACGGAGGATCAACACTGAAGCTTTCTTT. This translates into CASSPGRRINTEAFF. This chain connects TRBV5-1 to TRBJ1-1, with D perhaps TRBD1 (5 bases). In germline, CDR1 is SGHRS, CDR2 YFSETQ. The CDR3 is 15 residues long. Trimming left V 4 bases short and J 2 bases short, with 15 bases between.

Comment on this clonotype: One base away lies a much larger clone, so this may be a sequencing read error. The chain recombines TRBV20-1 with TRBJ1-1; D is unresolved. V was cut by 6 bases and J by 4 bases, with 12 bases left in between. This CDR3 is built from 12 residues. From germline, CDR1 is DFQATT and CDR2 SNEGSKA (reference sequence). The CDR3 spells CSALDGPTEAFF. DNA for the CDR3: TGCAGTGCACTGGACGGTCCCACTGAAGCTTTCTTT.

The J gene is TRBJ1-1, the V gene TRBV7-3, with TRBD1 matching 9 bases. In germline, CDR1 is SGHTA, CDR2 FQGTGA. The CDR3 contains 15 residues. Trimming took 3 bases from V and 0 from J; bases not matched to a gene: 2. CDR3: CASSFGQGLNTEAFF. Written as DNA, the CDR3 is TGTGCCAGCAGCTTCGGACAGGGGCTGAACACTGAAGCTTTCTTT.

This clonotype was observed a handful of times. The CDR3 DNA sequence: TGCAGCGTTTATGGGGGCTACGGCTCCTACGAGCAGTACTTC. Protein product: CSVYGGYGSYEQYF. The chain recombines TRBV29-1 with TRBJ2-7, with D tentatively TRBD1 (6 bases). The germline CDR1 and CDR2 sequences are SQVTM and ANQGSEA. Trimming removed 5 bases from V and 0 bases from J, with 14 bases in between. This CDR3 spans 14 amino acids.

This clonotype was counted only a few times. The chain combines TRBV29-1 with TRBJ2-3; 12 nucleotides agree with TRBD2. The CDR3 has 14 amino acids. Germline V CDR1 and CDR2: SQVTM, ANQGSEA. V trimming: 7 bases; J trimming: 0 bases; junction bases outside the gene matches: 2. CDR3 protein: CSAGTSGSTDTQYF. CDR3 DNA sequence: TGCAGCGCTGGGACTAGCGGGAGCACAGATACGCAGTATTTT.

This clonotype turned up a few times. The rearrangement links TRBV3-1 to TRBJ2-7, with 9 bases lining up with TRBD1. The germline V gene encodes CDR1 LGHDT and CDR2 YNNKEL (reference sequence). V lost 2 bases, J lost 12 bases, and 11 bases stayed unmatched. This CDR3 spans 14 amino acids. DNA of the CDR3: TGTGCCAGCAGCCAATCAGAAGTCGGACAGGGGTTGTACTTC. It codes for CASSQSEVGQGLYF.

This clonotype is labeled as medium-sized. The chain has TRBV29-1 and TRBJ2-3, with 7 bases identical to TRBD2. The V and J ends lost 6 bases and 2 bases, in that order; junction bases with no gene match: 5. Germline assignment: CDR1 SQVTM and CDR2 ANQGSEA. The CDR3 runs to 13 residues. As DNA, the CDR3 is TGCAGCGTAAAGCGGGGCCTCACAGATACGCAGTATTTT. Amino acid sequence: CSVKRGLTDTQYF.

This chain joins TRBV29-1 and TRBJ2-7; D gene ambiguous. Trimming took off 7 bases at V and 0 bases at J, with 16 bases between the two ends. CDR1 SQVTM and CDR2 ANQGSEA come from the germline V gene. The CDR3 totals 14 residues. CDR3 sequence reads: CSAIGTRSSYEQYF. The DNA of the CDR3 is TGCAGCGCGATAGGCACAAGAAGCTCCTACGAGCAGTACTTC.

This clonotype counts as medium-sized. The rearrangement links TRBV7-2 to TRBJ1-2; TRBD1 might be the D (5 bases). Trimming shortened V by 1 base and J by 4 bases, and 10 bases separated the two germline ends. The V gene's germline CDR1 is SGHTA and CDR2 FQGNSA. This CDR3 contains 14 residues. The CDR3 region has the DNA TGTGCCAGCAGCTTAGGCTGGGGGAGCTATGGCTACACCTTC. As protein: CASSLGWGSYGYTF.

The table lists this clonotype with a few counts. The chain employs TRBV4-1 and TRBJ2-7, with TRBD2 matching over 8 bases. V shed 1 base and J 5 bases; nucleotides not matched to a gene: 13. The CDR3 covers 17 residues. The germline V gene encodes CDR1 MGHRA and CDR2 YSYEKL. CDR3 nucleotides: TGCGCCAGCAGCCAAGGGGTCACGGGAGGGCCCCTGGACGAGCAGTACTTC. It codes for CASSQGVTGGPLDEQYF.

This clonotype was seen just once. CDR3 loop: CASSSRPKAGYAQFF. Written as DNA, the CDR3 is TGTGCCAGCAGCAGCCGTCCCAAGGCAGGGTACGCCCAGTTCTTC. V is TRBV5-4 and J is TRBJ2-1; D might be TRBD1 (5 bases). V was trimmed by 4 bases and J by 13 bases, leaving 24 bases between them. This CDR3 is 15 amino acids long. Germline loops: CDR1 SGHNT, CDR2 YYREEE (reference sequence).

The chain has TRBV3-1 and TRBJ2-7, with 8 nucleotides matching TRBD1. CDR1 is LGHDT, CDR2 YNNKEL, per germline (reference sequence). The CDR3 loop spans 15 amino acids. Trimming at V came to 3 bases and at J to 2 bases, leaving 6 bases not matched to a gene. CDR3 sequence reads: CASSQIGTGAYEQYF. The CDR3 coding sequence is TGTGCCAGCAGCCAGATCGGGACAGGAGCCTACGAGCAGTACTTC.

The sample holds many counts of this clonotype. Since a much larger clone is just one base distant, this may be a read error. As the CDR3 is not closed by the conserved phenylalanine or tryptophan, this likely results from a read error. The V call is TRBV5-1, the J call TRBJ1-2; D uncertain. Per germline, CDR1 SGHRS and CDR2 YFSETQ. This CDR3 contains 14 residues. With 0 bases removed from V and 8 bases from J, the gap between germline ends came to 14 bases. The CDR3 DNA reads TGCGCCAGCAGCTTGGTAGGGTCAGGTGACGGCTACACCTCC. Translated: CASSLVGSGDGYTS.

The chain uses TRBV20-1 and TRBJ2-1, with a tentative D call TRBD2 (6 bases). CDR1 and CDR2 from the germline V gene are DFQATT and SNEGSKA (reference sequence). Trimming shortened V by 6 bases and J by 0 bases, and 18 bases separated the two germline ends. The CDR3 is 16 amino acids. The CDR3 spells CSATHLAVISYNEQFF. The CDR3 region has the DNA TGCAGTGCAACCCATTTAGCGGTGATCTCCTACAATGAGCAGTTCTTC.

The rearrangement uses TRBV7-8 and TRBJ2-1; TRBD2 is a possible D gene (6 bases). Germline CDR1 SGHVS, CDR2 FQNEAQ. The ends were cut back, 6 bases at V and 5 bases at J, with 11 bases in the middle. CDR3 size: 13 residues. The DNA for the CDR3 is TGTGCCAGCAGAGGAGGGTGGGACAATGAGCAGTTCTTC. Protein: CASRGGWDNEQFF. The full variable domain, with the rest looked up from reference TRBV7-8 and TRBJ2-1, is GAGVSQSPRYKVAKRGQDVALRCDPISGHVSLFWYQQALGQGPEFLTYFQNEAQLDKSGLPSDRFFAERPEGSVSTLKIQRTQQEDSAVYLCASRGGWDNEQFFGPGTRLTVL.

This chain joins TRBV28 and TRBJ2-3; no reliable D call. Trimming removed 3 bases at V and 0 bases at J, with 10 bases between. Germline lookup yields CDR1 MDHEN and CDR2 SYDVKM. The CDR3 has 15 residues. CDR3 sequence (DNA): TGTGCCAGCAGTTTTCAAGAGACTAGCACAGATACGCAGTATTTT. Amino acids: CASSFQETSTDTQYF.

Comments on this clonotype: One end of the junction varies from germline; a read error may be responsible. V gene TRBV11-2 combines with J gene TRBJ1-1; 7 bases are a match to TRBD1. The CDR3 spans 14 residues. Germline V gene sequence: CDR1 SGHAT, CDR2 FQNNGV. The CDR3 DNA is TGTGCCAGCAGCCCAGGGGGGATGGACACCGAAGCTTTCTTT. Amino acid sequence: CASSPGGMDTEAFF.

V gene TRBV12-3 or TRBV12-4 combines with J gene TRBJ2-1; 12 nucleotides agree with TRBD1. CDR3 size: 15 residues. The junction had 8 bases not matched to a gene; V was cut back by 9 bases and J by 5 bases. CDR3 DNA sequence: TGTGCCAGTTCCCACCGGGACAGGGGGCACAATGAGCAGTTCTTC. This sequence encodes CASSHRDRGHNEQFF.

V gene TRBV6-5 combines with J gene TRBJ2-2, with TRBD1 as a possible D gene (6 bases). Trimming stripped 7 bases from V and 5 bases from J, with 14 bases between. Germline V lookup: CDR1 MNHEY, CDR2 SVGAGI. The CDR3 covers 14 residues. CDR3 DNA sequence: TGTGCCAGCACCGGACAGCCCCCGACCGGGGAGCTGTTTTTT. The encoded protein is CASTGQPPTGELFF.

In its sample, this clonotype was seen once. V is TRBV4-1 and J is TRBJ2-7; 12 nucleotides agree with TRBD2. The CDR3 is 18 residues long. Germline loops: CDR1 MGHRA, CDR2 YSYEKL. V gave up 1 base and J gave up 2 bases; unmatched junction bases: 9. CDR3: CASSQVFVTSGRTYEQYF. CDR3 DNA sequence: TGCGCCAGCAGCCAAGTCTTCGTTACTAGCGGGAGGACCTACGAGCAGTACTTC.

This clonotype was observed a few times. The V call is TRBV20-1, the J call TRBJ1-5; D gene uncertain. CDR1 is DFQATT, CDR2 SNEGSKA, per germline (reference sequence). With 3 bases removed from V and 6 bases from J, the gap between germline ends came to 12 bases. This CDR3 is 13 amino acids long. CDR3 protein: CSASSSFAQPQHF. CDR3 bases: TGCAGTGCTAGTTCTAGTTTCGCTCAGCCCCAGCATTTT.

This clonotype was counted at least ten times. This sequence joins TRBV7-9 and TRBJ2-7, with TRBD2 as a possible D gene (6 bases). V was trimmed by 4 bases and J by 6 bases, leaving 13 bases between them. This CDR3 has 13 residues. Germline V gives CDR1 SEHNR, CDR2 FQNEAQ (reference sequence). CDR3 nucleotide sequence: TGTGCCAGCAGCTCTCACGCCGGGGGCGAGCAGTACTTC. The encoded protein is CASSSHAGGEQYF. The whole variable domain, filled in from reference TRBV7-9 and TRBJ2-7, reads DTGVSQNPRHKITKRGQNVTFRCDPISEHNRLYWYRQTLGQGPEFLTYFQNEAQLEKSRLLSDRFSAERPKGSFSTLEIQRTEQGDSAMYLCASSSHAGGEQYFGPGTRLTVT.

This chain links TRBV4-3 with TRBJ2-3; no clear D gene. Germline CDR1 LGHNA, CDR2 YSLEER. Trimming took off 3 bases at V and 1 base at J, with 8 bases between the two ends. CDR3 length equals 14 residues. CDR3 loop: CASSHRHGTDTQYF. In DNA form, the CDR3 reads TGCGCCAGCAGCCATCGCCACGGCACAGATACGCAGTATTTT.